This paragraph reports one T cell receptor (beta chain). Its specificity is unknown. The data stem from a study of post-analysis software for immune sequencing data. General study findings and limits: Included in a set of roughly five TRBV segments more frequent in patients than controls were TRBV5-6, TRBV5-1 and TRBV20-1.

The CDR3 has 15 amino acids. CDR1 is SGHRS and CDR2 is YFSETQ in the germline V gene. Unique molecular identifiers had been added to the TCR beta cDNA libraries. Via MiXCR, TCRdb re-called the PCR reads, giving one row per CDR3 protein. The data contain more than 500,000 distinct CDR3 sequences, 30% to 40% of them singletons. Sequencing input: blood. This sequence was found in a girl aged 2-17 years with multiple sclerosis. This sequence joins TRBV5-1 and TRBJ2-4, with TRBD2 matching 9 bases. The DNA matches TRBJ2-5 better at its end, which makes the J call doubtful. CDR3 DNA: TGCGCCAGCAGCTTATCGAGCGGGGGGAAACAGACCCAGTACTTC. This codes for CASSLSSGGKQTQYF.